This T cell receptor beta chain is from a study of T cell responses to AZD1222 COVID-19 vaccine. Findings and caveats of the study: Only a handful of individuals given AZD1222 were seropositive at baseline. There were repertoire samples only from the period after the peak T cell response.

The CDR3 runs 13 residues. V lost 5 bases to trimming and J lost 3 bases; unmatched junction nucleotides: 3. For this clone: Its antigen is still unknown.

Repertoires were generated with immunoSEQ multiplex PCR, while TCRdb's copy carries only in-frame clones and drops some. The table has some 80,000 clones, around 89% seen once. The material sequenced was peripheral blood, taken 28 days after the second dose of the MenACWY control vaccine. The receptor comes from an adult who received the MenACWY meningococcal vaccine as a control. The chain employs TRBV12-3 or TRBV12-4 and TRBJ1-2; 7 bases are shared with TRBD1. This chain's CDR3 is CASSPTGDYGYTF. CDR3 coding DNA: TGTGCCAGCAGTCCTACAGGGGACTATGGCTACACCTTC.